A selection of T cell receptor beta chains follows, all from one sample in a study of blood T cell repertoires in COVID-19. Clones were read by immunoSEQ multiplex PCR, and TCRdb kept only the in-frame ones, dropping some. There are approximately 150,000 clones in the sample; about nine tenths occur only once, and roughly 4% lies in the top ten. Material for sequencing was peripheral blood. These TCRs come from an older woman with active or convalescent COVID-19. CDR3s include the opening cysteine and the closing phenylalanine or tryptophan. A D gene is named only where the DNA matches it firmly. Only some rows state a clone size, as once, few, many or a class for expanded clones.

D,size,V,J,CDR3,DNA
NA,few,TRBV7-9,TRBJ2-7,CASKLMTGAGEQYF,TGTGCCAGCAAGCTGATGACAGGAGCGGGAGAGCAGTACTTC
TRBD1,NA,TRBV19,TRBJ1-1,CASRDGQGYTEAFF,TGTGCCAGTAGAGACGGACAGGGGTACACTGAAGCTTTCTTT
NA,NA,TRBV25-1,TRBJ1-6,CASSLDSNSPLHF,TGTGCCAGCAGCCTCGACAGTAATTCACCCCTCCACTTT
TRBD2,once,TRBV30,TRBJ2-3,CAWRLAGGTDTQYF,TGTGCCTGGAGACTAGCGGGAGGAACAGATACGCAGTATTTT
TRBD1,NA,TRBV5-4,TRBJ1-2,CASSPPTGPYGYTF,TGTGCCAGCAGCCCCCCGACAGGGCCCTATGGCTACACCTTC
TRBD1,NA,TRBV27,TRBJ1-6,CASSDRGVNSPLHF,TGTGCCAGCAGCGACAGGGGAGTCAATTCACCCCTCCACTTT
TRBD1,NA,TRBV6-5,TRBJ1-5,CASRDRGYNQPQHF,TGTGCCAGCAGGGACAGGGGATACAATCAGCCCCAGCATTTT
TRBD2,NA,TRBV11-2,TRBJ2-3,CASRLSGGGNSGTDTQYF,TGTGCCAGCAGGTTAAGCGGGGGGGGAAACTCCGGCACAGATACGCAGTATTTT
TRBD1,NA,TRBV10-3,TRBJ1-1,CAISRQGRDTEAFF,TGTGCCATCAGCCGACAGGGGAGGGACACTGAAGCTTTCTTT
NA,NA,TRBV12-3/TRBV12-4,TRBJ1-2,CASSSGYGYTF,TGTGCCAGCAGTTCAGGATATGGCTACACCTTC
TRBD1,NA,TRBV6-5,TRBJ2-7,CASRLGQTYEQYF,TGTGCCAGCAGGCTGGGACAGACCTACGAGCAGTACTTC
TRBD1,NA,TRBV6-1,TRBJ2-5,CASSSRTGGLETQYF,TGTGCCAGCAGTTCCCGGACAGGGGGTTTAGAGACCCAGTACTTC
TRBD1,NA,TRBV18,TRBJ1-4,CASSSQGAANEKLFF,TGTGCCAGCTCATCACAGGGGGCTGCTAATGAAAAACTGTTTTTT
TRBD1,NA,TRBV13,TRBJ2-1,CASSSGTGGFGEQFF,TGTGCCAGCAGCTCCGGGACAGGGGGCTTTGGTGAGCAGTTCTTC
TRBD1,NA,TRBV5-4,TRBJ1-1,CASSSYRGPRVTEAFF,TGTGCCAGCAGCTCATACAGGGGTCCGAGAGTCACTGAAGCTTTCTTT
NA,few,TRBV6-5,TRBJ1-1,CASSYGRGTEAFF,TGTGCCAGCAGTTACGGGCGGGGCACTGAAGCTTTCTTT
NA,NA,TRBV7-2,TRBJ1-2,CASSLTGSGGYTF,TGTGCCAGCAGCTTAACAGGGTCGGGTGGCTACACCTTC